These 5 T cell receptor beta chains were all obtained from the same sample, sequenced in a study of sequential checkpoint blockade in melanoma. Regarding treatment: randomized to nivolumab then ipilimumab (arm A) or the reverse (arm B). The method was immunoSEQ multiplex PCR; TCRdb's version includes in-frame clones alone and lacks a portion of them. The profile covers approximately 28,000 clones, with roughly 91% appearing a single time and 11% to 15% taken by the ten largest. This specimen consisted of CD8+ T cells sorted from blood (inferred from file names), obtained from a patient given nivolumab and ipilimumab in sequence. These receptors all come from a human donor with melanoma.

As regards this clone: In the same sample, other DNA sequences code for this CDR3. The rearrangement uses TRBV2 and TRBJ2-7, with 9 bases identical to TRBD1. Germline lookup yields CDR1 SNHLY and CDR2 FYNNEI. This CDR3 region has 13 residues. With V trimmed by 6 bases and J by 2 bases, 2 bases remained unmatched. CDR3 region: CASSRTGAYEQYV. The DNA for the CDR3 is TGTGCCAGCAGCCGGACAGGGGCCTACGAGCAGTACGTC.

The chain is built from TRBV7-3 and TRBJ1-1; 7 positions agree with TRBD1. V trimming: 5 bases; J trimming: 2 bases; junction bases outside the gene matches: 5. Germline-derived CDR1 and CDR2 are SGHTA and FQGTGA. The CDR3 is 14 residues long. The CDR3 DNA is TGTGCCAGCAGCCCCTTAGGGGGCAACACTGAAGCTTTCTTT. This gives the protein CASSPLGGNTEAFF.

This clone was recorded once. This chain connects TRBV4-2 to TRBJ1-4, with TRBD1 matching 7 bases. The CDR3 covers 16 residues. V was pared by 0 bases and J by 8 bases, with 9 bases of the junction left unmatched. Germline V lookup: CDR1 LGHNA, CDR2 YNFKEQ. The CDR3 here is CASSQDQNRGWEKLFF. The CDR3 DNA reads as TGTGCCAGCAGCCAAGATCAGAACAGGGGCTGGGAAAAACTGTTTTTT.

This chain joins TRBV6-1 and TRBJ1-6; D is ambiguous. Germline-derived CDR1 and CDR2 are MNHNS and SASEGT. CDR3 size: 16 residues. Trimming removed 1 base from V and 0 bases from J, with 7 bases in between. The CDR3 reads CASSEGVSSYNSPLHF. The CDR3 nucleotides are TGTGCCAGCAGTGAAGGCGTAAGCTCCTATAATTCACCCCTCCACTTT.

Only a few counts were recorded for this clone. V gene TRBV14 combines with J gene TRBJ2-7, with D uncertain. The germline gives CDR1 SGHDN, CDR2 FVKESK. With 0 bases removed from V and 0 bases from J, the gap between germline ends came to 9 bases. The CDR3 has 15 amino acids. Written as DNA, the CDR3 is TGTGCCAGCAGCCAAGATTGGGCACCCTCCTACGAGCAGTACGTC. Encoded protein: CASSQDWAPSYEQYV.